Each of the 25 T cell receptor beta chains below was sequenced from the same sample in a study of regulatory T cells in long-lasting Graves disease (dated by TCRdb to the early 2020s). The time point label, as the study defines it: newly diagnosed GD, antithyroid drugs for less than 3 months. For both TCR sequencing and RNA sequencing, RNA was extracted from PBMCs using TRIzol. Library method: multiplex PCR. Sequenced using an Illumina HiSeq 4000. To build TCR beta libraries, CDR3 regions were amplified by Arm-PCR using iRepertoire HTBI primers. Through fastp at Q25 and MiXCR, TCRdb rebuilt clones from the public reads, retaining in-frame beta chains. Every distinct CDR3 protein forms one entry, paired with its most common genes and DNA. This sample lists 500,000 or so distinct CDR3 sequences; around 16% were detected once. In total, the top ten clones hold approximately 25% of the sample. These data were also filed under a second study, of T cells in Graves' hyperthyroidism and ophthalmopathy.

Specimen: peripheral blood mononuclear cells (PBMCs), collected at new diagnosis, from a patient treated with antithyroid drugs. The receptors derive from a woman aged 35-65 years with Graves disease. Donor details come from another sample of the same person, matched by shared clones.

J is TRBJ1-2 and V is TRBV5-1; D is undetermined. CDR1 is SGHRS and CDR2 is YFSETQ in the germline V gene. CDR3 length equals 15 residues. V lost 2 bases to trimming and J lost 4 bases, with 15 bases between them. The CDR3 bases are TGCGCCAGCAGCTTTGATACCCGGACCGGCTATGGCTACACCTTC. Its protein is CASSFDTRTGYGYTF.

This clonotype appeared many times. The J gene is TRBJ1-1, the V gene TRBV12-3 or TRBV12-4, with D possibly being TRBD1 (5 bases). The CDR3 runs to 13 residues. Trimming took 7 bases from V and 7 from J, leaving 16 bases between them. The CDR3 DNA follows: TGTGCCAGCACCCCCCGCGGGGGAAATGAAGCTTTCTTT. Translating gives CASTPRGGNEAFF.

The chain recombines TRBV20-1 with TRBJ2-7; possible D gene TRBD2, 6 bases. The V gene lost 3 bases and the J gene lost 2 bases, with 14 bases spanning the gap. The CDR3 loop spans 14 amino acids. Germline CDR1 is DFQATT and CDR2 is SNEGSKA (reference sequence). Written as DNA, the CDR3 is TGCAGTGCTAGTTCCTCGGGGGAAACCTACGAGCAGTACTTC. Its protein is CSASSSGETYEQYF.

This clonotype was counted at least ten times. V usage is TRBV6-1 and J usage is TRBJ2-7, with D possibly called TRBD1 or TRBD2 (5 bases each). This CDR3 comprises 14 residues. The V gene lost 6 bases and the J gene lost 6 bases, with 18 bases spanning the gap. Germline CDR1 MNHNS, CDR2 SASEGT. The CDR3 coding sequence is TGTGCCAGCAGGGGGGACCTCCGTGTGGGCGAGCAGTACTTC. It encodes CASRGDLRVGEQYF.

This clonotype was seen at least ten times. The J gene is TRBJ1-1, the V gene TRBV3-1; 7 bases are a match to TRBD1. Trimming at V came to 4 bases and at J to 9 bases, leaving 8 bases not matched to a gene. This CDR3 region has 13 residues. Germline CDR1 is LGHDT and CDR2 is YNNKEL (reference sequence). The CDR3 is CASSPYGTDKAFF. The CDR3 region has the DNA TGTGCCAGCAGCCCTTATGGGACAGATAAAGCTTTCTTT.

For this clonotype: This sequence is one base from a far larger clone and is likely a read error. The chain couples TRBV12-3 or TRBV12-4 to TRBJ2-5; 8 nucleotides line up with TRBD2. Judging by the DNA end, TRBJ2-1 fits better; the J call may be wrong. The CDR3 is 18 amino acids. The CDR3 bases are TGTGCCAGCAGTTTAGGGATTAGCGGGGATGTCCTAGGAAATGAGCAGTTCTTC. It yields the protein CASSLGISGDVLGNEQFF.

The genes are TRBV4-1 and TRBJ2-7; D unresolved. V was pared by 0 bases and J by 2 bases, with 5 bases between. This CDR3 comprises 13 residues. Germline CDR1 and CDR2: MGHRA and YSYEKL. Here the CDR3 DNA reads TGCGCCAGCAGCCAAGATGACACCTACGAGCAGTACTTC. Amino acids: CASSQDDTYEQYF.

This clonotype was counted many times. CDR3 bases: TGTGCCAGCAGTACCCGGGACAGTCCGACCGGGGAGCTGTTTTTT. Protein: CASSTRDSPTGELFF. The chain is built from TRBV28 and TRBJ2-2; 7 positions agree with TRBD1. CDR1 and CDR2 from the germline V gene are MDHEN and SYDVKM. V was clipped by 5 bases and J by 5 bases; unmatched bases: 8. There are 15 residues in the CDR3.

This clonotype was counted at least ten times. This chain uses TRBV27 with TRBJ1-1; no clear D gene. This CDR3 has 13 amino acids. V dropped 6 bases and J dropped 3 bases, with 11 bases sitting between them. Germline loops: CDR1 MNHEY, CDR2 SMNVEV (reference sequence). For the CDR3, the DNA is TGTGCCAGCAGCTTACTTCGGGACACTGAAGCTTTCTTT. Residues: CASSLLRDTEAFF.

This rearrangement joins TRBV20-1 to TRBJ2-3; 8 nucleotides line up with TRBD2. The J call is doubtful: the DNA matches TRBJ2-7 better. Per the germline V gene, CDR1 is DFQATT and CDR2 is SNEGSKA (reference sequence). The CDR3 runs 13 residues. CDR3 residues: CSSYGGAHNEQYF. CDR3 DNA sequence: TGCAGCAGTTACGGGGGGGCCCACAATGAGCAGTACTTC.

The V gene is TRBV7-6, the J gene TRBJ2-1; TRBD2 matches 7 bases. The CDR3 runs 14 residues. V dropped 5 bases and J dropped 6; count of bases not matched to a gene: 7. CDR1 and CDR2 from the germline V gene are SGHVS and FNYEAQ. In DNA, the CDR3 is TGTGCCAGCAGCACCCGGGACTATGGCAATGAGCAGTTCTTC. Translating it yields CASSTRDYGNEQFF.

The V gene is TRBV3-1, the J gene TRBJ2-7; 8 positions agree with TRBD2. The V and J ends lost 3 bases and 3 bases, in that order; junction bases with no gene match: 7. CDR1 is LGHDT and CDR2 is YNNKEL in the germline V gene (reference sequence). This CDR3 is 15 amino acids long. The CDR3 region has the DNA TGTGCCAGCAGCCATCGACTAGCGCGGGGCTACGAGCAGTACTTC. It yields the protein CASSHRLARGYEQYF.

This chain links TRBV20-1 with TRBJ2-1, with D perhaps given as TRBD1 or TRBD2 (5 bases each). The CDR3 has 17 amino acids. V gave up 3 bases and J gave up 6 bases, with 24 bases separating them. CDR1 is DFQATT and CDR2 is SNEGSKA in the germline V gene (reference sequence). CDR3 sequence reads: CSARDNQGRGAPNEQFF. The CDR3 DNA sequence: TGCAGTGCTAGGGACAACCAGGGACGAGGAGCACCCAATGAGCAGTTCTTC.

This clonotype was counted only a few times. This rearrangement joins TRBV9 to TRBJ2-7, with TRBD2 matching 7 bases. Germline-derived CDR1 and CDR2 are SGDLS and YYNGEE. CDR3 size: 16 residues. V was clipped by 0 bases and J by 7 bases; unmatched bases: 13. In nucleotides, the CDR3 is TGTGCCAGCAGCGTAGGAGCGACTAGCCTAACGAAGGAGCAGTACTTC. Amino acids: CASSVGATSLTKEQYF.

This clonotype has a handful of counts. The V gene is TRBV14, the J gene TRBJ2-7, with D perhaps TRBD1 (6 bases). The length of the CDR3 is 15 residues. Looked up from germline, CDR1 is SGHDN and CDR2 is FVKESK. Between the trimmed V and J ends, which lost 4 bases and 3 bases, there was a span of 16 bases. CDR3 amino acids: CASSPRDNTIYEQYF. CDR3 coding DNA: TGTGCCAGCAGCCCCCGGGACAACACCATCTACGAGCAGTACTTC.

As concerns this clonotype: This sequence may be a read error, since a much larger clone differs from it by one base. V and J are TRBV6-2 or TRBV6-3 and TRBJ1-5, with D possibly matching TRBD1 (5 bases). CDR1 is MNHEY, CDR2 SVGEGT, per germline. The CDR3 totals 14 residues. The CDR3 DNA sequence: TGTGCCAGCAGTGACTGGGGCAGCAATCAGCCCCGGCATTTT. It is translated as CASSDWGSNQPRHF.

CDR3 loop: CSARSGTANTEAFF. The CDR3 bases are TGCAGTGCTAGGTCGGGGACAGCGAACACTGAAGCTTTCTTT. V usage is TRBV20-1 and J usage is TRBJ1-1; TRBD1 agrees at 7 bases. This CDR3 spans 14 amino acids. V trimming: 3 bases; J trimming: 1 base; junction bases outside the gene matches: 5. From germline, CDR1 is DFQATT and CDR2 SNEGSKA (reference sequence).

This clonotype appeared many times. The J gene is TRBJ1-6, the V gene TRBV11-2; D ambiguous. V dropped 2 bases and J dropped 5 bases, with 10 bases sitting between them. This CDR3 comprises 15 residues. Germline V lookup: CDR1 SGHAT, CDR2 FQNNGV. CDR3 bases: TGTGCCAGCAGCTTAAGCGAGATTGATAATTCACCCCTCCACTTT. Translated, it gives CASSLSEIDNSPLHF.

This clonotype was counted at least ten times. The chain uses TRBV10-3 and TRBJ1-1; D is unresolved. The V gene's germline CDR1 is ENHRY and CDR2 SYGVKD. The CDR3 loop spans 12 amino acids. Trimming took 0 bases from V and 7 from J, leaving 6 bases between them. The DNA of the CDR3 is TGTGCCATCAGTGAGTCGCGATTTGAAGCTTTCTTT. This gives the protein CAISESRFEAFF.

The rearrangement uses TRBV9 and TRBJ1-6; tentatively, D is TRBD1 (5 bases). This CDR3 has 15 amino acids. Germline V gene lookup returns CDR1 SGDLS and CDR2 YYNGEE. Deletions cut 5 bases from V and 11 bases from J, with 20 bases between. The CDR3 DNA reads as TGTGCCAGCAGTGATGGTATACAGGTGGACACACCCCTCCACTTT. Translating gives CASSDGIQVDTPLHF.

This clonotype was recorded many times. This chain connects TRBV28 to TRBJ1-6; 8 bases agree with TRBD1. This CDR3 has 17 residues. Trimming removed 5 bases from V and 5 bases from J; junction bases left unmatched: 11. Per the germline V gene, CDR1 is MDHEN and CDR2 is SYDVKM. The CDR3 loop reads CASSAGTGGVNNSPLHF. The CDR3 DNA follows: TGTGCCAGCAGTGCCGGGACAGGAGGGGTCAATAATTCACCCCTCCACTTT.

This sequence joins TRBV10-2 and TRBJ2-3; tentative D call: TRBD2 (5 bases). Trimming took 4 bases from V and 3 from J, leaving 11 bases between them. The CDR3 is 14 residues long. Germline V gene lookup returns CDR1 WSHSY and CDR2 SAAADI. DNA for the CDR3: TGCGCCAGCAGTGGGGCGGGTAGGACAGATACGCAGTATTTT. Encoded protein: CASSGAGRTDTQYF.

The CDR3 is CASKSAPHYNSPLHF. CDR3 DNA sequence: TGTGCCAGCAAGTCCGCACCTCACTATAATTCACCCCTCCACTTT. The chain recombines TRBV2 with TRBJ1-6; the D is unclear. The germline V and J ends were trimmed by 7 bases and 3 bases, with 13 bases remaining between them. Germline CDR1 SNHLY, CDR2 FYNNEI. This CDR3 region has 15 residues.

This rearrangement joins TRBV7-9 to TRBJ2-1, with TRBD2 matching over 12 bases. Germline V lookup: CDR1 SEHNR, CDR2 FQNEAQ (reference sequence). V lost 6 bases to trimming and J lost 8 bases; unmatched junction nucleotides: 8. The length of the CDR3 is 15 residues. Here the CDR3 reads CASRRPSGGAHEQFF. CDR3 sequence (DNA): TGTGCCAGCAGACGGCCTAGCGGGGGGGCGCATGAGCAGTTCTTC.

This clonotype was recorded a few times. The CDR3 DNA reads as TGTGCCGGGTTTGAGACTAGCTATGGCTACACCTTC. Its protein product is CAGFETSYGYTF. The rearrangement links TRBV7-9 to TRBJ1-2; D gene ambiguous. Looked up from germline, CDR1 is SEHNR and CDR2 is FQNEAQ (reference sequence). The CDR3 length is 12 residues. Trimming stripped 11 bases from V and 4 bases from J, with 14 bases between.